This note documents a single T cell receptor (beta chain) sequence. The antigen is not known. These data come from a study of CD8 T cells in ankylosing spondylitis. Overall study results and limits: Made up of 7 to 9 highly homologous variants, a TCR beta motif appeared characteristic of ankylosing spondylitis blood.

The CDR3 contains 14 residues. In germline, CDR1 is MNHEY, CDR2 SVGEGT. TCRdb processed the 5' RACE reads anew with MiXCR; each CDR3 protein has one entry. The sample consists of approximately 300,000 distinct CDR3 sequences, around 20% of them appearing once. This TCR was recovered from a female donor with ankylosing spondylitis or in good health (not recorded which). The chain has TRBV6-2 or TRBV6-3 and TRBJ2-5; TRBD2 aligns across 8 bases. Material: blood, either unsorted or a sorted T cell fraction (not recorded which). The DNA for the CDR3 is TGTGAACGGGAGGGGAATTCGTACCAAGAGACCCAGTACTTC. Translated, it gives CEREGNSYQETQYF.